These 30 T cell receptor beta chains were all obtained from the same sample, sequenced in a study of radiotherapy plus CTLA-4 blockade in lung cancer. Assay: immunoSEQ multiplex PCR; the TCRdb copy retains only in-frame clones and omits some. The table includes tens of thousands of clones, under 80% detected once. The sample here was peripheral blood, taken from a patient treated with radiotherapy plus ipilimumab. The source of these receptors is a human donor with non-small cell lung cancer who had a partial response to radiotherapy plus ipilimumab. Some clones in this sample may be carry-over from other donors' samples.

The gene calls are TRBV6-1 and TRBJ1-1; D gene ambiguous. V was pared by 4 bases and J by 5 bases, with 11 bases between. Germline loops: CDR1 MNHNS, CDR2 SASEGT. This CDR3 is built from 13 residues. CDR3 in DNA: TGTGCCAGCAGTGCCGGAGCTGGGACTGAAGCTTTCTTT. Protein: CASSAGAGTEAFF.

This clone was found a few times. The chain combines TRBV7-2 with TRBJ2-7; D is possibly TRBD2 (6 bases). V lost 5 bases and J lost 3, with 17 bases in between. Per the germline V gene, CDR1 is SGHTA and CDR2 is FQGNSA. The CDR3 totals 15 residues. CDR3 nucleotide sequence: TGTGCCAGCAGCCTCGAGTTGGGGGGAAACTACGAGCAGTACTTC. Amino acid sequence: CASSLELGGNYEQYF.

The genes are TRBV6-6 and TRBJ2-6; possible D gene TRBD1, 6 bases. V lost 5 bases and J 2 bases, leaving 10 bases between the germline ends. The CDR3 loop spans 15 amino acids. Germline V lookup: CDR1 MNHNY, CDR2 SVGAGI (reference sequence). CDR3 nucleotides: TGTGCCAGCAGTCTACGACAGGCTGGGGCCAACGTCCTGACTTTC. Translation: CASSLRQAGANVLTF.

The chain recombines TRBV29-1 with TRBJ2-5; tentatively, D is TRBD1 (6 bases). CDR3 length: 15 amino acids. Germline assignment: CDR1 SQVTM and CDR2 ANQGSEA. Trimming took 8 bases from V and 4 from J, leaving 23 bases between them. The CDR3 coding sequence is TGCAGCCCCAGAAACTCAGGGGATGTCGGAGAGACCCAGTACTTC. The encoded protein is CSPRNSGDVGETQYF.

This clone was seen a single time. The gene calls are TRBV6-6 and TRBJ2-5; 8 positions match TRBD1. The germline V gene has CDR1 MNHNY and CDR2 SVGAGI (reference sequence). This CDR3 region has 13 residues. V was pared by 5 bases and J by 5 bases, with 4 bases of the junction left unmatched. CDR3 coding DNA: TGTGCCAGCAGTCCAGGGGGCTGGGAGACCCAGTACTTC. The encoded protein is CASSPGGWETQYF.

The chain links TRBV29-1 to TRBJ1-4; no reliable D call. From germline, CDR1 is SQVTM and CDR2 ANQGSEA. The CDR3 is 13 residues long. Trimming shortened V by 7 bases and J by 5 bases, and 14 bases separated the two germline ends. In nucleotides, the CDR3 is TGCAGCGGCGTAATTCCGACAAATGAAAAACTGTTTTTT. Its protein is CSGVIPTNEKLFF.

J is TRBJ2-1 and V is TRBV5-1; weak D call: TRBD2 (6 bases). The germline CDR1 and CDR2 sequences are SGHRS and YFSETQ. V shed 4 bases and J shed 8 bases, with 16 bases lying between them. CDR3 length: 14 residues. The CDR3 DNA is TGCGCCAGCAGCCCTGGAGGCGGGGAGGATGAGCAGTTCTTC. Protein sequence: CASSPGGGEDEQFF.

J is TRBJ1-1 and V is TRBV28; tentative D call: TRBD1 (5 bases). Trimming shortened V by 6 bases and J by 1 base, and 15 bases separated the two germline ends. The CDR3 length is 15 residues. CDR1 and CDR2 from the germline V gene are MDHEN and SYDVKM. In DNA, the CDR3 is TGTGCCAGCAGCCCCCCAGGGAGGGGGAACACTGAAGCTTTCTTT. It encodes CASSPPGRGNTEAFF. The complete variable domain, with remaining parts taken from reference TRBV28 and TRBJ1-1, reads DVKVTQSSRYLVKRTGEKVFLECVQDMDHENMFWYRQDPGLGLRLIYFSYDVKMKEKGDIPEGYSVSREKKERFSLILESASTNQTSMYLCASSPPGRGNTEAFFGQGTRLTVV.

The genes are TRBV2 and TRBJ1-2; a weak D match, TRBD1 (5 bases). The germline gives CDR1 SNHLY, CDR2 FYNNEI. The V end lost 3 bases, the J end lost 3 bases, and 17 bases lay between the germline ends. The CDR3 covers 16 residues. CDR3 amino acids: CASSDPQGRFDYGYTF. The DNA for the CDR3 is TGTGCCAGCAGTGACCCGCAGGGAAGGTTTGACTATGGCTACACCTTC.

This clone was found a few times. This chain joins TRBV7-6 and TRBJ2-2, with TRBD1 matching over 8 bases. The CDR3 runs to 16 residues. With 5 bases clipped from V and 5 bases from J, the junction kept 10 bases outside the gene matches. Germline V gene lookup returns CDR1 SGHVS and CDR2 FNYEAQ. CDR3 amino acids: CASSLWTGLGTGELFF. The CDR3 DNA is TGTGCCAGCAGCCTATGGACAGGGTTGGGAACCGGGGAGCTGTTTTTT.

V is TRBV7-9 and J is TRBJ1-3, with D unclear. V was trimmed by 2 bases and J by 1 base, leaving 6 bases between them. The CDR3 runs to 14 residues. Per the germline V gene, CDR1 is SEHNR and CDR2 is FQNEAQ (reference sequence). The CDR3 DNA reads as TGTGCCAGCAGCTTAAGCATTTCTGGAAACACCATATATTTT. This encodes CASSLSISGNTIYF.

V usage is TRBV13 and J usage is TRBJ1-1; D not certain. CDR3 length: 13 residues. With 5 bases removed from V and 8 bases from J, the gap between germline ends came to 15 bases. Germline CDR1 reads PRHDT; CDR2 reads FYEKMQ (reference sequence). As DNA, the CDR3 is TGTGCCAGCAGCCCCTCCACCCACGGGGAAGCTTTCTTT. Amino acid sequence: CASSPSTHGEAFF.

This clone was counted only a few times. This sequence joins TRBV6-5 and TRBJ2-7; 7 bases fit TRBD2. The CDR3 is 15 residues long. With V trimmed by 2 bases and J by 0 bases, 4 bases remained unmatched. In germline, CDR1 is MNHEY, CDR2 SVGAGI. The CDR3, as DNA: TGTGCCAGCAGTTACGTAGGCGGGAGCTCCTACGAGCAGTACTTC. This sequence encodes CASSYVGGSSYEQYF.

The CDR3 region has the DNA TGTGCCAGCAGCCAGCCAGGCGGGAGATCCACCGGGGAGCTGTTTTTT. This encodes CASSQPGGRSTGELFF. This chain connects TRBV11-2 to TRBJ2-2; TRBD2 matches 7 bases. This CDR3 has 16 amino acids. CDR1 is SGHAT and CDR2 is FQNNGV in the germline V gene. The junction had 10 bases not matched to a gene; V was cut back by 5 bases and J by 4 bases.

The CDR3 protein is CASSRRLAGNTGELFF. The CDR3 DNA is TGTGCCAGCAGCCGTCGACTAGCGGGTAACACCGGGGAGCTGTTTTTT. The rearrangement uses TRBV5-4 and TRBJ2-2; 10 nucleotides line up with TRBD2. The germline V gene encodes CDR1 SGHNT and CDR2 YYREEE (reference sequence). CDR3 length: 16 amino acids. The V gene end was trimmed by 4 bases and the J gene end by 2 bases; junction bases not matched to a gene: 5.

The chain links TRBV7-6 to TRBJ2-7; 14 bases are shared with TRBD2. In germline, CDR1 is SGHVS, CDR2 FNYEAQ. Trimming cost V 5 bases and J 4 bases; bases outside gene matches: 4. CDR3 size: 15 residues. CDR3 in amino acids: CASSAGTSGRYEQYF. In DNA, the CDR3 is TGTGCCAGCAGCGCAGGGACTAGCGGGAGATACGAGCAGTACTTC. The full variable domain, in which reference TRBV7-6 and TRBJ2-7 provide the parts outside the CDR3, is GAGVSQSPRYKVTKRGQDVALRCDPISGHVSLYWYRQALGQGPEFLTYFNYEAQQDKSGLPNDRFSAERPEGSISTLTIQRTEQRDSAMYRCASSAGTSGRYEQYFGPGTRLTVT.

This sequence joins TRBV4-2 and TRBJ2-7; 9 bases match TRBD2. Germline V lookup: CDR1 LGHNA, CDR2 YNFKEQ. V was pared by 1 base and J by 7 bases, with 23 bases of the junction left unmatched. The CDR3 spans 20 residues. This CDR3 reads CASSQVVLRGGRAITGEQYF. Here the CDR3 DNA reads TGTGCCAGCAGCCAAGTGGTACTAAGGGGCGGGAGGGCAATAACGGGGGAGCAGTACTTC.

V and J are TRBV6-5 and TRBJ2-2; 7 bases fit TRBD2. The germline V gene encodes CDR1 MNHEY and CDR2 SVGAGI. The CDR3 contains 15 residues. Germline trimming cut 7 bases from V and 7 bases from J; bases unmatched to any gene: 12. The CDR3, as DNA: TGTGCCAGCAAGTTATCCCGGGGGGTCGGCGGGGAGCTGTTTTTT. This encodes CASKLSRGVGGELFF.

CDR3 in DNA: TGTGAAGAGCCGATCTATGGCTACACCTTC. Translation gives CEEPIYGYTF. The chain links TRBV11-2 to TRBJ1-2; D remains ambiguous. Germline V lookup: CDR1 SGHAT, CDR2 FQNNGV. This CDR3 spans 10 amino acids.

The gene calls are TRBV19 and TRBJ2-3; possible D gene TRBD2, 5 bases. The V and J ends lost 4 bases and 6 bases respectively, with 17 bases between them. The V gene's germline CDR1 is LNHDA and CDR2 SQIVND (reference sequence). The CDR3 consists of 15 residues. The CDR3 reads CASSTPSGLTDTQYF. The CDR3 nucleotides are TGTGCCAGTAGTACGCCCAGCGGCCTCACGGATACGCAGTATTTT. Variable domain in full (rest from reference TRBV19 and TRBJ2-3): DGGITQSPKYLFRKEGQNVTLSCEQNLNHDAMYWYRQDPGQGLRLIYYSQIVNDFQKGDIAEGYSVSREKKESFPLTVTSAQKNPTAFYLCASSTPSGLTDTQYFGPGTRLTVL.

This chain links TRBV7-2 with TRBJ2-7, with TRBD2 identical over 9 bases. Germline lookup yields CDR1 SGHTA and CDR2 FQGNSA. The CDR3 covers 17 residues. The trim removed 6 bases at V and 3 bases at J, leaving 15 bases unmatched. Here the CDR3 DNA reads TGTGCCAGCAGTCCAAGACCGGGTAGCGGGGGCAACTACGAGCAGTACTTC. Its translation: CASSPRPGSGGNYEQYF.

The chain employs TRBV5-1 and TRBJ2-7; TRBD1 matches 9 bases. Germline V gene lookup returns CDR1 SGHRS and CDR2 YFSETQ. This CDR3 is built from 15 residues. Trimming at V came to 4 bases and at J to 6 bases, leaving 11 bases not matched to a gene. The CDR3, as DNA: TGCGCCAGCAGCCGTACCGGGACAGGGAATACCGAGCAGTACTTC. Its protein is CASSRTGTGNTEQYF.

V usage is TRBV28 and J usage is TRBJ2-2; perhaps TRBD2 as D (5 bases). CDR3 size: 13 residues. Trimming removed 3 bases from V and 5 bases from J, with 7 bases in between. The germline CDR1 and CDR2 sequences are MDHEN and SYDVKM. CDR3 in DNA: TGTGCCAGCAGTTTTAGGAGGACCGGGGAGCTGTTTTTT. The encoded protein is CASSFRRTGELFF.

This clone was seen at least ten times. V gene TRBV10-3 combines with J gene TRBJ1-5, with TRBD1 matching 8 bases. The CDR3 contains 15 residues. Germline V gene lookup returns CDR1 ENHRY and CDR2 SYGVKD. V lost 5 bases and J lost 6; bases outside the gene matches: 9. Here the CDR3 reads CAISSTGEGGQPQHF. The CDR3 DNA reads as TGTGCCATCAGTTCGACAGGGGAGGGCGGTCAGCCCCAGCATTTT.

V gene TRBV10-3 combines with J gene TRBJ1-1; TRBD1 is a possible D gene (5 bases). This CDR3 spans 12 amino acids. V lost 9 bases, J lost 1 base, and 9 bases lay in between. The germline V gene has CDR1 ENHRY and CDR2 SYGVKD. The CDR3 DNA is TGTGCCATACAACAGGAGAACACTGAAGCTTTCTTT. It codes for CAIQQENTEAFF.

V gene TRBV6-1 combines with J gene TRBJ2-1; 8 bases align to TRBD1. V was pared by 3 bases and J by 7 bases, with 8 bases of the junction left unmatched. The CDR3 runs 15 residues. Germline V lookup: CDR1 MNHNS, CDR2 SASEGT. The CDR3 loop is CASSDRGLVRNEQFF. In DNA form, the CDR3 reads TGTGCCAGCAGTGACAGGGGGCTAGTTAGGAATGAGCAGTTCTTC.

The chain recombines TRBV6-1 with TRBJ1-1; the match to TRBD1 covers 7 bases. The V gene end was trimmed by 6 bases and the J gene end by 4 bases; junction bases not matched to a gene: 8. This CDR3 is 14 amino acids long. Germline V gives CDR1 MNHNS, CDR2 SASEGT. The DNA of the CDR3 is TGTGCCAGCAGCAACCTCGGGACAGTCACTGAAGCTTTCTTT. Encoded protein: CASSNLGTVTEAFF.

The chain links TRBV5-4 to TRBJ2-7; TRBD1 matches at 12 bases. The CDR3 contains 16 residues. V lost 4 bases to trimming and J lost 3 bases; unmatched junction nucleotides: 8. The germline CDR1 and CDR2 sequences are SGHNT and YYREEE (reference sequence). CDR3 loop: CASSPTGTGGNYEQYF. The CDR3 DNA is TGTGCCAGCAGCCCCACCGGGACAGGGGGCAACTACGAGCAGTACTTC.

The CDR3 loop reads CASSPFLGGTDTQYF. The CDR3 nucleotides read TGTGCCAGCAGCCCTTTTCTCGGTGGCACAGATACGCAGTATTTT. This rearrangement joins TRBV7-2 to TRBJ2-3, with unresolved D. The CDR3 has 15 amino acids. CDR1 and CDR2 from the germline V gene are SGHTA and FQGNSA. Trimming left V 5 bases short and J 1 base short, with 13 bases between.

The chain has TRBV6-5 and TRBJ2-5, with D maybe TRBD1 (6 bases). V shed 2 bases and J shed 5 bases, with 15 bases lying between them. The CDR3 has 15 residues. The germline gives CDR1 MNHEY, CDR2 SVGAGI. CDR3 sequence: CASSYQGLAGETQYF. Written as DNA, the CDR3 is TGTGCCAGCAGTTACCAGGGGCTCGCTGGGGAGACCCAGTACTTC.